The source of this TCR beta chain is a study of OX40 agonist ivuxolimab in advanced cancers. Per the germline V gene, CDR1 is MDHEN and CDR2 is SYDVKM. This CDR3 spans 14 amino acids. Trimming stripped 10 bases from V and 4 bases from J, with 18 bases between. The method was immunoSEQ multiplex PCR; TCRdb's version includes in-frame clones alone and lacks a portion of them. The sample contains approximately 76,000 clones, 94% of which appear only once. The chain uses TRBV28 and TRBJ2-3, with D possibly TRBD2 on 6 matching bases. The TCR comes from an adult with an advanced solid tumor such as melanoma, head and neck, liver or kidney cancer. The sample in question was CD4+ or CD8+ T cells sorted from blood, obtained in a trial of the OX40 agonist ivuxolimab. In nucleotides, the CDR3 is TGTGCCACCTCCGGGACTCCCAGATCAGATACGCAGTATTTT. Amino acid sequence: CATSGTPRSDTQYF.